The 11 T cell receptor beta chains presented below share a single source sample, sequenced in a study of cytomegalovirus exposure and HLA in healthy donors. Primers: 60 Vbeta forward and 13 Jbeta reverse. Assay: immunoSEQ multiplex PCR; the TCRdb copy retains only in-frame clones and omits some. The repertoire holds 110,000 to 150,000 clones, with 78% as singletons. Input material: PBMCs. The receptor source for this set is a female donor in good health and CMV-seronegative.

The chain has TRBV5-1 and TRBJ1-1; D may be TRBD1 (6 bases). Germline V lookup: CDR1 SGHRS, CDR2 YFSETQ. This CDR3 comprises 14 residues. Trimming stripped 5 bases from V and 7 bases from J, with 18 bases between. The CDR3 DNA sequence: TGCGCCAGCAGTGAAAATGTCGGGGGGCTTGAAGCTTTCTTT. Its translation is CASSENVGGLEAFF.

CDR3 amino acids: CASSLGQTGGGNTIYF. The CDR3 DNA is TGTGCCAGCAGCTTAGGTCAAACAGGGGGCGGAAACACCATATATTTT. The J gene is TRBJ1-3, the V gene TRBV7-9, with 9 bases matching TRBD1. Unmatched junction bases numbered 5, after V lost 1 base and J lost 4 bases. Germline V CDR1 and CDR2: SEHNR, FQNEAQ (reference sequence). The CDR3 loop spans 16 amino acids.

The V and J genes are TRBV30 and TRBJ1-5; TRBD1 agrees at 9 bases. This CDR3 has 16 residues. J was trimmed by 1 base and V by 1 base; bases with no gene match: 5. Germline CDR1 and CDR2: GTSNPN and SVGIG (reference sequence). CDR3 region: CAWSAYRGPSNQPQHF. The CDR3 DNA is TGTGCCTGGAGTGCTTACAGGGGGCCCAGCAATCAGCCCCAGCATTTT.

V usage is TRBV11-2 and J usage is TRBJ1-1; 8 bases are shared with TRBD1. The CDR3 covers 17 residues. Germline values: CDR1 SGHAT, CDR2 FQNNGV. The J segment lost 3 bases and the V segment lost 5 bases, leaving 14 bases of the junction unmatched. CDR3 in amino acids: CASSHPGIRTGHTEAFF. Here the CDR3 DNA reads TGTGCCAGCAGCCACCCTGGGATTCGGACAGGGCACACTGAAGCTTTCTTT. The whole variable domain, remainder taken from reference TRBV11-2 and TRBJ1-1, is EAGVAQSPRYKIIEKRQSVAFWCNPISGHATLYWYQQILGQGPKLLIQFQNNGVVDDSQLPKDRFSAERLKGVDSTLKIQPAKLEDSAVYLCASSHPGIRTGHTEAFFGQGTRLTVV.

This clone was seen repeatedly, ten times or more. This rearrangement joins TRBV6-6 to TRBJ1-5, with TRBD1 matching over 7 bases. The V and J ends lost 6 bases and 6 bases, in that order; junction bases with no gene match: 8. The germline V gene has CDR1 MNHNY and CDR2 SVGAGI (reference sequence). The CDR3 runs 14 residues. Here the CDR3 DNA reads TGTGCCAGCAGGCCTGGGACAGAGGGTCAGCCCCAGCATTTT. Protein product: CASRPGTEGQPQHF.

This rearrangement joins TRBV11-1 to TRBJ1-1, with D tentatively TRBD1 (5 bases). CDR3 length equals 18 residues. Germline assignment: CDR1 SGHAT and CDR2 FQDESV (reference sequence). Between the trimmed V and J ends, which lost 2 bases and 3 bases, there was a span of 22 bases. The CDR3 spells CASSLLNSGRQGDTEAFF. CDR3 nucleotide sequence: TGTGCCAGCAGCTTACTTAACTCGGGCAGGCAAGGGGACACTGAAGCTTTCTTT.

This sequence joins TRBV6-1 and TRBJ1-1, with unresolved D. CDR3 length: 11 residues. Looked up from germline, CDR1 is MNHNS and CDR2 is SASEGT. Trimming removed 8 bases from V and 3 bases from J, with 7 bases in between. The CDR3 sequence: CASQEDTEAFF. Written as DNA, the CDR3 is TGTGCCAGCCAGGAGGACACTGAAGCTTTCTTT.

The CDR3 sequence: CASSPWDRGYEQYF. CDR3 nucleotides: TGTGCCAGCAGTCCATGGGACAGAGGCTACGAGCAGTACTTC. The chain recombines TRBV27 with TRBJ2-7, with 7 bases fitting TRBD1. The CDR3 extends over 14 amino acids. Trimming took 5 bases from V and 3 from J; bases not matched to a gene: 7. Germline V gene data show CDR1 as MNHEY and CDR2 as SMNVEV (reference sequence).

The chain combines TRBV28 with TRBJ1-4; perhaps TRBD1 as D (5 bases). This CDR3 comprises 16 residues. CDR1 and CDR2 from the germline V gene are MDHEN and SYDVKM. Trimming took 5 bases from V and 0 from J, leaving 13 bases between them. CDR3 sequence: CASSTAGTTTNEKLFF. CDR3 bases: TGTGCCAGCAGTACCGCCGGGACTACAACTAATGAAAAACTGTTTTTT. The full variable domain, in which reference TRBV28 and TRBJ1-4 provide the parts outside the CDR3, is DVKVTQSSRYLVKRTGEKVFLECVQDMDHENMFWYRQDPGLGLRLIYFSYDVKMKEKGDIPEGYSVSREKKERFSLILESASTNQTSMYLCASSTAGTTTNEKLFFGSGTQLSVL.

This clone qualifies as medium-sized. The V and J genes are TRBV27 and TRBJ2-1; TRBD1 matches 7 bases. The V and J ends lost 3 bases and 8 bases, in that order; junction bases with no gene match: 7. The CDR3 runs 14 residues. CDR1 and CDR2 from the germline V gene are MNHEY and SMNVEV (reference sequence). The CDR3 coding sequence is TGTGCCAGCAGTTTCCGACGACAGGGCGATGAGCAGTTCTTC. It translates to CASSFRRQGDEQFF.

This sequence joins TRBV30 and TRBJ2-1; TRBD2 agrees at 9 bases. Germline CDR1 reads GTSNPN; CDR2 reads SVGIG (reference sequence). V lost 2 bases and J lost 0; bases outside the gene matches: 8. This CDR3 has 17 residues. The CDR3 loop is CAWSSLAGISSYNEQFF. The CDR3 region has the DNA TGTGCCTGGAGTTCTCTAGCGGGGATCAGCTCCTACAATGAGCAGTTCTTC.